What follows is one T cell receptor beta chain and its context. The antigen remains undetermined. This record belongs to a study of post-analysis software for immune sequencing data. The study, taken as a whole, reports: Relative to controls, patients with multiple sclerosis showed significantly lower normalized Chao1 diversity. Patients showed TRBV5-6, TRBV5-1 and TRBV20-1 among 4 or 5 TRBV segments more frequent than in controls. With F measure, samples from one preparation batch clustered together strongly.

The V end lost 4 bases, the J end lost 7 bases, and 10 bases lay between the germline ends. Germline CDR1 reads MGHRA; CDR2 reads YSYEKL. The CDR3 consists of 12 residues. The TCR beta cDNA libraries contained unique molecular identifiers. T cells numbering about 0.85 to 11 million gave rise to around 500,000 cDNA molecules. A single record per CDR3 protein comes from TCRdb applying MiXCR to the PCR reads. The data contain roughly 870,000 distinct CDR3 sequences, approximately 53% of them singletons. Specimen: blood. The genes are TRBV4-1 and TRBJ1-2; D ambiguous. The sequence was collected from a girl aged 5-17 years with multiple sclerosis. CDR3 sequence (DNA): TGCGCCAGCAGCCGAAGTACCGGTGGCTACACCTTC. Residues: CASSRSTGGYTF.